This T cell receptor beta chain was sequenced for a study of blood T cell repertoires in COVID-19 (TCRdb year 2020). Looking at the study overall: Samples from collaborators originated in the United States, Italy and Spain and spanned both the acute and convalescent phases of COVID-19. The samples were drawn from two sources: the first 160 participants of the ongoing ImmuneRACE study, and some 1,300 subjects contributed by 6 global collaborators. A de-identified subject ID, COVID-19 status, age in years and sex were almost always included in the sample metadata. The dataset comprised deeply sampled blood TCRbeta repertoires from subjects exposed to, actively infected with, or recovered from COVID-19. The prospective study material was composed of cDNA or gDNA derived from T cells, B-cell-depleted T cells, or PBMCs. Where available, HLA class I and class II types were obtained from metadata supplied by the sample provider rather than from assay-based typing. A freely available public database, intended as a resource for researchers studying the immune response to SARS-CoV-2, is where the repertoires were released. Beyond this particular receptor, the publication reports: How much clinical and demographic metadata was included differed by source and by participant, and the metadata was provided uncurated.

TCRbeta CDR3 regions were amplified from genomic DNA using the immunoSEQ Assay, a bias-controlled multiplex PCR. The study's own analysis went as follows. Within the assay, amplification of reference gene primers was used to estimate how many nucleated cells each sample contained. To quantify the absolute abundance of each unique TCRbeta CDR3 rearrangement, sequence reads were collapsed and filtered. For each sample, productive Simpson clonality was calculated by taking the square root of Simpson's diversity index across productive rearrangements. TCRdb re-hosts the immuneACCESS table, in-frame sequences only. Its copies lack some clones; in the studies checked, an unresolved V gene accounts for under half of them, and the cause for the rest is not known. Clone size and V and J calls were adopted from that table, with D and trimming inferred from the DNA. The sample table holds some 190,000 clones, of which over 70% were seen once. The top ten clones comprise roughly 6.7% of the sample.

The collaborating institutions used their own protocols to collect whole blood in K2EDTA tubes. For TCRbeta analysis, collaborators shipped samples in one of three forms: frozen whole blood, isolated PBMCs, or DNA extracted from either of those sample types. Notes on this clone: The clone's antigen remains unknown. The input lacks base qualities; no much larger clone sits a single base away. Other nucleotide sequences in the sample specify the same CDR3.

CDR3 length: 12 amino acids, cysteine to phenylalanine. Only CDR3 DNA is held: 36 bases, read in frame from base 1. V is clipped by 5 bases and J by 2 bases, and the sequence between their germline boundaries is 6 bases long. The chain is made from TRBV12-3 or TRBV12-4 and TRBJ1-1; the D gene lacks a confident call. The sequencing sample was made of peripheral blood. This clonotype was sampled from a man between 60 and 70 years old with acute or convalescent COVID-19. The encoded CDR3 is CASSPRNTEAFF. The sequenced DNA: TGTGCCAGCAGTCCCCGTAACACTGAAGCTTTCTTT.